What follows are 16 T cell receptor beta chains derived from one specimen sequenced in a study of blood T cell repertoires in COVID-19. The protocol was immunoSEQ multiplex PCR, while the TCRdb copy is restricted to in-frame clones and leaves out a portion. This sample carries approximately 280,000 clones, roughly 85% of them seen once, and the ten largest clones take 2% to 3%. Input material: PBMCs or T cells enriched from blood (not recorded which). These receptors originate from a woman between 50 and 59 years old who had recovered from COVID-19.

The J gene is TRBJ2-2, the V gene TRBV18; the match to TRBD1 covers 9 bases. Germline V gives CDR1 KGHSH, CDR2 LQKENI. Trimming at V came to 6 bases and at J to 3 bases, leaving 2 bases not matched to a gene. The length of the CDR3 is 14 residues. The CDR3 nucleotides read TGTGCCAGCTCGCGGGACAGGGACACCGGGGAGCTGTTTTTT. It yields the protein CASSRDRDTGELFF.

The J gene is TRBJ1-1, the V gene TRBV7-9, with D unclear. The length of the CDR3 is 11 residues. The germline gives CDR1 SEHNR, CDR2 FQNEAQ (reference sequence). V lost 4 bases and J lost 11, with 11 bases in between. The DNA of the CDR3 is TGTGCCAGCAGCTCCCTCGGTGAGGCTTTCTTT. Translated: CASSSLGEAFF.

This chain uses TRBV10-3 with TRBJ2-1; no reliable D call. This CDR3 has 12 amino acids. Trimming removed 2 bases at V and 5 bases at J, with 4 bases between. Germline assignment: CDR1 ENHRY and CDR2 SYGVKD. CDR3 residues: CAISEDNNEQFF. CDR3 in DNA: TGTGCCATCAGTGAGGACAACAATGAGCAGTTCTTC.

This rearrangement joins TRBV5-4 to TRBJ2-2, with 12 bases fitting TRBD2. Germline loops: CDR1 SGHNT, CDR2 YYREEE (reference sequence). After removal of 1 base from V and 1 base from J, the junction contained 5 bases not matched to a gene. This CDR3 contains 18 residues. The CDR3 protein is CASSLPLAGGWNTGELFF. CDR3 nucleotide sequence: TGTGCCAGCAGCTTGCCCCTAGCGGGAGGGTGGAACACCGGGGAGCTGTTTTTT.

This clone has just one count. The rearrangement uses TRBV27 and TRBJ1-5, with D uncertain. This CDR3 has 15 amino acids. V lost 2 bases and J lost 2, with 10 bases in between. Germline V gene sequence: CDR1 MNHEY, CDR2 SMNVEV (reference sequence). This CDR3 is CASSLAMVGNQPQHF. In DNA, the CDR3 is TGTGCCAGCAGTTTAGCGATGGTGGGCAATCAGCCCCAGCATTTT.

The chain has TRBV25-1 and TRBJ1-1; D perhaps matches TRBD1 (5 bases). This CDR3 is 15 amino acids long. V lost 2 bases to trimming and J lost 4 bases, with 14 bases between them. Germline V gives CDR1 MGHDK, CDR2 SYGVNS. In DNA, the CDR3 is TGTGCCAGCAGTGAAGGGCAGGGCCGGAGCACTGAAGCTTTCTTT. Protein: CASSEGQGRSTEAFF.

This rearrangement joins TRBV9 to TRBJ1-2, with D unresolved. V lost 0 bases to trimming and J lost 5 bases, with 5 bases between them. Germline CDR1 reads SGDLS; CDR2 reads YYNGEE. The CDR3 has 12 amino acids. CDR3 nucleotide sequence: TGTGCCAGCAGCGTAGGAGGTTATGGCTACACCTTC. It specifies CASSVGGYGYTF.

This clone was picked up a small number of times. At the DNA level, this CDR3 is encoded by other sequences in the same sample as well. The chain has TRBV12-3 or TRBV12-4 and TRBJ1-2; D is unclear. V shed 4 bases and J shed 4 bases, with 4 bases lying between them. The CDR3 loop spans 11 amino acids. The CDR3 nucleotides read TGTGCCAGCAGTTCGTTCTATGGCTACACCTTC. It is translated as CASSSFYGYTF.

The rearrangement uses TRBV11-2 and TRBJ1-1, with 8 bases matching TRBD1. Looked up from germline, CDR1 is SGHAT and CDR2 is FQNNGV. The CDR3 runs to 20 residues. Losses at the gene ends were 0 bases for V and 1 base for J; bases not matched to a gene: 16. The CDR3 region has the DNA TGTGCCAGCAGCTTAGATGAGGGCGCAGGGGGCTCGTGGAAGAACACTGAAGCTTTCTTT. Translation: CASSLDEGAGGSWKNTEAFF.

This clone has a single count. The rearrangement joins TRBV5-1 to TRBJ2-3; TRBD2 matches 10 bases. Per the germline V gene, CDR1 is SGHRS and CDR2 is YFSETQ. V trimming: 2 bases; J trimming: 6 bases; junction bases outside the gene matches: 9. This CDR3 contains 16 residues. Here the CDR3 reads CASSFSSGGFGDTQYF. The CDR3 bases are TGCGCCAGCAGCTTCTCTAGCGGGGGCTTTGGGGATACGCAGTATTTT.

This clone was observed once. The chain couples TRBV5-1 to TRBJ1-6, with no clear D. This CDR3 region has 15 residues. Germline V gives CDR1 SGHRS, CDR2 YFSETQ. The V end was cut by 0 bases, the J end by 7 bases, with 11 bases between. The CDR3 DNA follows: TGCGCCAGCAGCTTGGAACGACGGGAAAATTCACCCCTCCACTTT. It specifies CASSLERRENSPLHF. The complete variable domain, with remaining parts taken from reference TRBV5-1 and TRBJ1-6, reads KAGVTQTPRYLIKTRGQQVTLSCSPISGHRSVSWYQQTPGQGLQFLFEYFSETQRNKGNFPGRFSGRQFSNSRSEMNVSTLELGDSALYLCASSLERRENSPLHFGNGTRLTVT.

The table lists this clone with a few counts. This rearrangement joins TRBV7-2 to TRBJ2-3; 9 bases are shared with TRBD2. Germline V CDR1 and CDR2: SGHTA, FQGNSA. Unmatched junction bases numbered 8, after V lost 6 bases and J lost 7 bases. The length of the CDR3 is 14 residues. The DNA of the CDR3 is TGTGCCAGCAGTGGACTAGCGAGACTCAATACGCAGTATTTT. As protein: CASSGLARLNTQYF.

This clone has a single count. The gene calls are TRBV4-1 and TRBJ2-7, with a tentative D call TRBD2 (5 bases). Looked up from germline, CDR1 is MGHRA and CDR2 is YSYEKL. The V gene lost 5 bases and the J gene lost 2 bases, with 13 bases spanning the gap. The CDR3 consists of 14 residues. The CDR3 DNA is TGCGCCAGCAGCACCCCGTCGAGGGCCTACGAGCAGTACTTC. This codes for CASSTPSRAYEQYF.

The rearrangement links TRBV6-1 to TRBJ1-4; D is ambiguous. From germline, CDR1 is MNHNS and CDR2 SASEGT. V lost 0 bases to trimming and J lost 2 bases, with 10 bases between them. The length of the CDR3 is 16 residues. CDR3 protein: CASSEAPGRTNEKLFF. As DNA, the CDR3 is TGTGCCAGCAGTGAAGCCCCGGGTAGGACTAATGAAAAACTGTTTTTT.

The chain combines TRBV11-3 with TRBJ2-7; the D gene is possibly TRBD1 (6 bases). The CDR3 contains 13 residues. Germline-derived CDR1 and CDR2 are SGHNT and YENEEA. Trimming removed 5 bases at V and 6 bases at J, with 14 bases between. The CDR3 DNA follows: TGTGCCAGCAGCCCTAGTGGGGGCCGCGAGCAGTACTTC. This encodes CASSPSGGREQYF.

This clone was observed once. CDR3 DNA: TGTGCCATCAGTCAAACGGGACAGGGATTTGACTACAATGAGCAGTTCTTC. Translating it yields CAISQTGQGFDYNEQFF. This chain links TRBV10-3 with TRBJ2-1, with 9 bases matching TRBD1. Unmatched junction bases numbered 11, after V lost 5 bases and J lost 3 bases. CDR3 size: 17 residues. The germline gives CDR1 ENHRY, CDR2 SYGVKD.